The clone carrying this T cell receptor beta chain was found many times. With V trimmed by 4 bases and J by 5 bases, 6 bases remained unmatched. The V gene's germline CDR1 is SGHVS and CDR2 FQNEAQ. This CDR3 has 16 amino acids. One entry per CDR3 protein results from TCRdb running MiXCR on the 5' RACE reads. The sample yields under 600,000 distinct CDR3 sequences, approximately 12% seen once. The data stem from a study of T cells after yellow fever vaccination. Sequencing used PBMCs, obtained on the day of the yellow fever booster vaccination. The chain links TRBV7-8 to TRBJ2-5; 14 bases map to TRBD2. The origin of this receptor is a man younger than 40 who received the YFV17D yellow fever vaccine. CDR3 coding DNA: TGTGCCAGCAGCTCGACTAGCGGGAGGGCCGGTGAGACCCAGTACTTC. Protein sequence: CASSSTSGRAGETQYF.